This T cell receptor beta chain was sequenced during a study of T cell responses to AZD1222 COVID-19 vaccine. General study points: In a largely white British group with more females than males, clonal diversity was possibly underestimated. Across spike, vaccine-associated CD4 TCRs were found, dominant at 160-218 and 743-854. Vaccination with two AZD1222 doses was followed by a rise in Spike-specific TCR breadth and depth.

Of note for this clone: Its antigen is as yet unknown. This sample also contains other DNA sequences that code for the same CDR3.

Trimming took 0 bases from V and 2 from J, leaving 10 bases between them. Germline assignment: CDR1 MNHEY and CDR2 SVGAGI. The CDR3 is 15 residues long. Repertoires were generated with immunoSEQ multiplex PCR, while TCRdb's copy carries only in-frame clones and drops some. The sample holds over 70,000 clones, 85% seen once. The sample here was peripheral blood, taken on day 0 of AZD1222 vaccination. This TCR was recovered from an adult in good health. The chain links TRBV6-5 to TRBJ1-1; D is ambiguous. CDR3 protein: CASSYSWTLNTEAFF. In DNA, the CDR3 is TGTGCCAGCAGTTACTCTTGGACCCTCAACACTGAAGCTTTCTTT.